Listed below are T cell receptor beta chains from one sample, sequenced in a study of cytomegalovirus exposure and HLA in healthy donors. The method was immunoSEQ multiplex PCR; TCRdb's version includes in-frame clones alone and lacks a portion of them. The sample carries tens of thousands of clones, roughly 84% recorded once. Sequencing was carried out using PBMCs. The receptors were gathered from a man between 65 and 85 years old in good health and CMV-seropositive. Each CDR3 is given with its conserved first and last residue. The D gene is left open where the match is weak. For some rows the clone size is stated as once, few or many, or as a class when expanded; others skip it.

v_gene	d_gene	j_gene	abundance	CDR3aa	CDR3nt
TRBV5-1	NA	TRBJ1-4	NA	CASSLSGVTNEKLFF	TGCGCCAGCAGCTTGAGCGGTGTAACTAATGAAAAACTGTTTTTT
TRBV28	TRBD1	TRBJ2-7	once	CASSPRTGGLYEQYF	TGTGCCAGCAGCCCTCGGACAGGGGGCCTCTACGAGCAGTACTTC
TRBV6-5	TRBD1	TRBJ1-5	NA	CASSYSWTGGDQPQHF	TGTGCCAGCAGTTACTCTTGGACAGGAGGGGATCAGCCCCAGCATTTT
TRBV6-1	TRBD2	TRBJ2-7	NA	CASSEDPSGNYEQYF	TGTGCCAGCAGTGAAGACCCTAGCGGGAACTACGAGCAGTACTTC
TRBV27	TRBD2	TRBJ2-1	NA	CASSPTREGHNEQFF	TGTGCCAGCAGCCCTACGCGGGAGGGCCACAATGAGCAGTTCTTC
TRBV4-3	TRBD2	TRBJ2-2	NA	CASSTLGLAGGRDTGELFF	TGCGCCAGCAGCACCCTTGGACTAGCGGGGGGGCGGGACACCGGGGAGCTGTTTTTT
TRBV7-2	NA	TRBJ2-5	NA	CASSPGGSRQETQYF	TGTGCCAGCAGTCCCGGCGGTAGTCGCCAAGAGACCCAGTACTTC
TRBV6-1	TRBD2	TRBJ2-5	NA	CASSLAGDETQYF	TGTGCCAGCAGTCTAGCGGGAGATGAGACCCAGTACTTC
TRBV4-3	NA	TRBJ1-4	NA	CASSQGQGGEKLFF	TGCGCCAGCAGCCAAGGGCAGGGAGGCGAAAAACTGTTTTTT
TRBV7-2	TRBD2	TRBJ2-1	NA	CASSLNTGGYYNEQFF	TGTGCCAGCAGCTTAAATACGGGGGGTTACTACAATGAGCAGTTCTTC
TRBV29-1	NA	TRBJ1-2	NA	CSAGQNGYTF	TGCAGCGCAGGGCAGAATGGCTACACCTTC
TRBV7-2	NA	TRBJ1-6	NA	CASSIQNSPLHF	TGTGCCAGCAGCATACAGAATTCACCCCTCCACTTT
TRBV28	NA	TRBJ2-5	NA	CASSSQGGDQETQYF	TGTGCCAGCAGCTCGCAGGGTGGGGACCAAGAGACCCAGTACTTC
TRBV5-8	NA	TRBJ2-7	NA	CASSLISYEQYF	TGTGCCAGCAGCTTGATCAGCTACGAGCAGTACTTC
TRBV11-2	NA	TRBJ2-2	few	CASSPGLSNTGELFF	TGTGCCAGCAGCCCAGGGCTTTCGAACACCGGGGAGCTGTTTTTT
TRBV19	NA	TRBJ2-2	few	CASSIAREGTGELFF	TGTGCCAGTAGTATTGCCAGGGAAGGCACCGGGGAGCTGTTTTTT
TRBV9	NA	TRBJ2-5	NA	CASSVGLGSETQYF	TGTGCCAGCAGCGTAGGACTAGGGTCGGAGACCCAGTACTTC
TRBV5-6	TRBD1	TRBJ2-1	NA	CASSLTGGNEQFF	TGTGCCAGCAGCTTGACAGGGGGCAATGAGCAGTTCTTC
TRBV27	NA	TRBJ1-1	NA	CASSLYMNTEAFF	TGTGCCAGCAGTTTATATATGAACACTGAAGCTTTCTTT
TRBV27	TRBD1	TRBJ1-5	NA	CAGQQGQVAQPQHF	TGTGCCGGGCAGCAAGGACAGGTGGCTCAGCCCCAGCATTTT
TRBV10-3	TRBD1	TRBJ2-2	once	CAIRTTGTGELFF	TGTGCCATCAGAACGACAGGGACCGGGGAGCTGTTTTTT
TRBV4-1	NA	TRBJ2-5	NA	CASSQDGARAGFETQYF	TGCGCCAGCAGCCAAGATGGGGCACGGGCAGGGTTTGAGACCCAGTACTTC
TRBV18	NA	TRBJ2-5	once	CASRDMIKETQYF	TGTGCCAGTCGGGACATGATTAAAGAGACCCAGTACTTC
TRBV2	NA	TRBJ1-5	NA	CASTWTVYSNQPQHF	TGTGCCAGCACCTGGACAGTGTATAGCAATCAGCCCCAGCATTTT
TRBV11-1	NA	TRBJ2-7	NA	CASSSLTESYEQYF	TGTGCCAGCAGCTCTTTGACAGAGTCCTACGAGCAATACTTC
TRBV6-5	TRBD2	TRBJ2-7	once	CASREIAGGAYEQYF	TGTGCCAGCAGAGAAATAGCGGGAGGAGCGTACGAGCAGTACTTC
TRBV7-2	NA	TRBJ2-2	NA	CASSLHSTGELFF	TGTGCCAGCAGCTTACACAGTACCGGGGAGCTGTTTTTT
TRBV7-2	NA	TRBJ1-2	NA	CASSSQGFGYTF	TGTGCCAGCAGCTCACAGGGCTTCGGCTACACCTTC
TRBV18	NA	TRBJ1-1	NA	CASSPRQIFTEAFF	TGTGCCAGCTCACCACGGCAGATCTTCACTGAAGCTTTCTTT
TRBV4-2	NA	TRBJ1-5	NA	CASSQDPGGIQPQHF	TGTGCCAGCAGCCAAGATCCGGGGGGCATTCAGCCCCAGCATTTT
TRBV7-3	TRBD2	TRBJ2-5	NA	CASSSGLAGVETQYF	TGTGCCAGCAGCTCGGGACTAGCGGGAGTAGAGACCCAGTACTTC
TRBV19	NA	TRBJ2-3	NA	CASSMTGRTDTQYF	TGTGCCAGTAGTATGACAGGACGCACAGATACGCAGTATTTT
TRBV6-1	TRBD2	TRBJ2-2	once	CASSDRTSGQNTGELFF	TGTGCCAGCAGTGATCGGACTAGCGGGCAGAACACCGGGGAGCTGTTTTTT
TRBV4-2	TRBD2	TRBJ2-3	NA	CASSPGLAGGRDTQYF	TGTGCCAGCAGCCCGGGACTAGCGGGGGGGCGTGATACGCAGTATTTT
TRBV18	NA	TRBJ2-5	once	CASSPPGQRETQYF	TGTGCCAGCTCACCACCGGGACAAAGGGAGACCCAGTACTTC
TRBV7-8	TRBD1	TRBJ2-7	few	CASSFPGTADSYEQYF	TGTGCCAGCAGCTTCCCCGGGACAGCAGACTCCTACGAGCAGTACTTC
TRBV18	NA	TRBJ2-3	NA	CASSPDRLTYF	TGTGCCAGCTCACCAGACAGGTTAACCTATTTT
TRBV28	NA	TRBJ1-2	NA	CASSSPSFYGYTF	TGTGCCAGCAGTTCTCCCTCCTTTTATGGCTACACCTTC
TRBV30	TRBD1	TRBJ2-5	once	CAWSAPLGTVETQYF	TGTGCCTGGAGCGCTCCCCTCGGGACAGTCGAGACCCAGTACTTC
TRBV9	NA	TRBJ2-1	NA	CASSVGIGSQANGDEQFF	TGTGCCAGCAGCGTAGGTATAGGTAGTCAAGCCAACGGAGATGAGCAGTTCTTC
TRBV9	NA	TRBJ2-3	NA	CASSPGQLTDTQYF	TGTGCCAGCAGCCCCGGACAGCTCACAGATACGCAGTATTTT
TRBV5-4	TRBD1	TRBJ2-2	NA	CASSLLTGGPSTGELFF	TGTGCCAGCAGCTTGTTAACAGGGGGGCCGAGCACCGGGGAGCTGTTTTTT
TRBV5-1	TRBD2	TRBJ2-1	NA	CASSLVGLAGNEQFF	TGCGCCAGCAGCTTGGTTGGACTAGCGGGAAATGAGCAGTTCTTC
TRBV6-1	NA	TRBJ1-1	NA	CASTTAGVTEAFF	TGTGCCAGCACCACGGCTGGAGTCACTGAAGCTTTCTTT
TRBV7-2	NA	TRBJ1-2	NA	CASSSSRGSYGYTF	TGTGCCAGCAGCTCGAGTAGGGGAAGCTATGGCTACACCTTC
TRBV7-2	NA	TRBJ2-1	NA	CASSLGGTNNEQFF	TGTGCCAGCAGCTTAGGCGGCACTAACAATGAGCAGTTCTTC